This T cell receptor beta chain was recorded in a study of T cells in Graves' hyperthyroidism and ophthalmopathy. Study-level points and caveats: Patients with ophthalmopathy were separated from those with stable hyperthyroidism by a 13 V-J model.

The TCR beta CDR3 regions underwent amplification using RNA transcripts as the source. The HTBI primer set served for first-round RT-PCR of the TCR CDR3. TCRdb recomputed calls from the multiplex PCR reads with MiXCR, one row per CDR3 protein. The table shows approximately 430,000 distinct CDR3 sequences, with 15% to 19% occurring only once. Trimming removed 2 bases from V and 2 bases from J, with 12 bases in between. This CDR3 contains 15 residues. Germline V CDR1 and CDR2: SGDLS, YYNGEE. This clonotype appeared a few times. Its antigen is undetermined. Diagnoses rested on clinical symptoms, serum thyroxine and TRAb, thyroid ultrasound and orbital computed tomography. The authors took PBMCs from roughly 10 ml fresh peripheral blood.

This clonotype originated in a woman younger than 30 with Graves' hyperthyroidism. Sequencing was done on a sample of blood. The chain employs TRBV9 and TRBJ2-3; D gene uncertain. The CDR3 DNA is TGTGCCAGCAGCGTTACCAGCGAGCCCACAGATACGCAGTATTTT. This translates into CASSVTSEPTDTQYF. Full variable domain (outside the CDR3, taken from reference TRBV9 and TRBJ2-3): DSGVTQTPKHLITATGQRVTLRCSPRSGDLSVYWYQQSLDQGLQFLIQYYNGEERAKGNILERFSAQQFPDLHSELNLSSLELGDSALYFCASSVTSEPTDTQYFGPGTRLTVL.